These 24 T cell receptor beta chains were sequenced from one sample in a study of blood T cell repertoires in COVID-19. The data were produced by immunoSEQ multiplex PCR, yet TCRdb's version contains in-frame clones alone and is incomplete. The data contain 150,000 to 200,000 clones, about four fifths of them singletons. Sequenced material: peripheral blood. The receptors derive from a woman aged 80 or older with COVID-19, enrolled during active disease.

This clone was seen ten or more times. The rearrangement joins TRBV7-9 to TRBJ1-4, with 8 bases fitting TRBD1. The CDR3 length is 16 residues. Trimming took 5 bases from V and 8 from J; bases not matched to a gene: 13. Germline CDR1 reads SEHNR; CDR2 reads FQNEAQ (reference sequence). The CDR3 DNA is TGTGCCAGCAGCCCAACAGGACAGGGTTTGGACGAAAAACTGTTTTTT. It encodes CASSPTGQGLDEKLFF.

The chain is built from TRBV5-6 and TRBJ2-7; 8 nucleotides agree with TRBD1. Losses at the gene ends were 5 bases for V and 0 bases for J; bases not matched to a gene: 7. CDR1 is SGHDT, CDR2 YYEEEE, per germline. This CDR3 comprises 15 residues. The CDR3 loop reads CASSGTRGPSYEQYF. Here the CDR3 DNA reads TGTGCCAGCAGTGGAACCAGGGGGCCCTCCTACGAGCAGTACTTC.

The CDR3 spells CASRNLAGQEQFF. In nucleotides, the CDR3 is TGTGCCAGCAGGAATCTAGCGGGACAGGAGCAGTTCTTC. V gene TRBV12-3 or TRBV12-4 combines with J gene TRBJ2-1, with 9 bases lining up with TRBD2. With 6 bases clipped from V and 10 bases from J, the junction kept 7 bases outside the gene matches. This CDR3 region has 13 residues.

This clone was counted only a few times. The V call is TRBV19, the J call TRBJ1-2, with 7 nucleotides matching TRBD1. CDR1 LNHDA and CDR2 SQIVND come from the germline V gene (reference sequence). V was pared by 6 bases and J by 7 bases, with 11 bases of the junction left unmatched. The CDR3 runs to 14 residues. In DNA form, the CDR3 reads TGTGCCAGTAGGGACCTGACAGGGCCCTCTGGCTACACCTTC. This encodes CASRDLTGPSGYTF.

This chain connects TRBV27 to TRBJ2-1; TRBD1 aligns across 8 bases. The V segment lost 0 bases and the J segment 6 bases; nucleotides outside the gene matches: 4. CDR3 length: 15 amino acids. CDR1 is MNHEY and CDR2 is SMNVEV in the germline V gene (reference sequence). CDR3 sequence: CASSLSGQVTNEQFF. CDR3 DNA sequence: TGTGCCAGCAGTTTATCGGGACAGGTCACCAATGAGCAGTTCTTC.

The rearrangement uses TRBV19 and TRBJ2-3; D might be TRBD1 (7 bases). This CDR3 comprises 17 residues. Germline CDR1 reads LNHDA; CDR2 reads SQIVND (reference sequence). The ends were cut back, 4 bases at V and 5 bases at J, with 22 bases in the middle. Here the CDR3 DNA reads TGTGCCAGTAGTACCGAGCCGGGACAGTGGGGGGTAGATACGCAGTATTTT. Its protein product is CASSTEPGQWGVDTQYF.

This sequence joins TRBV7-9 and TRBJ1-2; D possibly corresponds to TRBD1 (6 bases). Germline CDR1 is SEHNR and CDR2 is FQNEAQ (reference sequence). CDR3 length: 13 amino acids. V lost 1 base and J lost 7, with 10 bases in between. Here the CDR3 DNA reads TGTGCCAGCAGCTTAGACAGGGACGGTGGCTACACCTTC. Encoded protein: CASSLDRDGGYTF.

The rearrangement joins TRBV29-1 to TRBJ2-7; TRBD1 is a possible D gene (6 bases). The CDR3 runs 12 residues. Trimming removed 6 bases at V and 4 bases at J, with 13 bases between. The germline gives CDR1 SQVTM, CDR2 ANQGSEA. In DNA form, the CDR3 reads TGCAGCGTCGGCGCTGACAGGTACGAGCAGTACTTC. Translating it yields CSVGADRYEQYF.

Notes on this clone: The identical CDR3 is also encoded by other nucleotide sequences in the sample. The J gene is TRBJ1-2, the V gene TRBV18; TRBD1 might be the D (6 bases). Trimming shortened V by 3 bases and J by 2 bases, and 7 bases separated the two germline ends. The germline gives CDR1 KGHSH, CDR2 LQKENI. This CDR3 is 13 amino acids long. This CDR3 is CASSPGANYGYTF. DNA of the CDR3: TGTGCCAGCTCACCGGGGGCGAACTATGGCTACACCTTC.

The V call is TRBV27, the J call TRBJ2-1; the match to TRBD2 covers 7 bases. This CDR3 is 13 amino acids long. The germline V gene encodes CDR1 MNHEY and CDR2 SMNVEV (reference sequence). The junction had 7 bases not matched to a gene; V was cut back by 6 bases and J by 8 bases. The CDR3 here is CASSSGLGYEQFF. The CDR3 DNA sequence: TGTGCCAGCAGCTCAGGACTAGGCTATGAGCAGTTCTTC.

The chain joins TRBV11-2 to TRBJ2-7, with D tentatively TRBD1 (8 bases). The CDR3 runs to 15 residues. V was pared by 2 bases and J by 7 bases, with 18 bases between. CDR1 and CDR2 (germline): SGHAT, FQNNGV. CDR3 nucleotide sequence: TGTGCCAGCAGCTTAAATCCCGGACAGGGAGGGGAGCAGTACTTC. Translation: CASSLNPGQGGEQYF.

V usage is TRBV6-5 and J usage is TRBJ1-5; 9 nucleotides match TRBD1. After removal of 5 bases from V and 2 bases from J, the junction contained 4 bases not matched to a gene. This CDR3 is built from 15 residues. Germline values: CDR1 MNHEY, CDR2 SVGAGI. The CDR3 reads CASSPTGGGNQPQHF. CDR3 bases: TGTGCCAGCAGTCCCACAGGGGGCGGCAATCAGCCCCAGCATTTT.

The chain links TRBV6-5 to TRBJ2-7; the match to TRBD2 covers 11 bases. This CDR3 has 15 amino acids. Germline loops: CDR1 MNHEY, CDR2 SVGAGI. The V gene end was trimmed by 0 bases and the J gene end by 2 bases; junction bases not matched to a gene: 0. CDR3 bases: TGTGCCAGCAGTTACTCGACTAGCGGGGCCTACGAGCAGTACTTC. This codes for CASSYSTSGAYEQYF.

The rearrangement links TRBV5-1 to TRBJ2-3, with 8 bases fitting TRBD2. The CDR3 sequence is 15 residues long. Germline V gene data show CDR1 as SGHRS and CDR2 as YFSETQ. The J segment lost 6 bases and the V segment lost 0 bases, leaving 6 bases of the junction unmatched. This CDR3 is CASSLALGLGDTQYF. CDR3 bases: TGCGCCAGCAGCTTGGCCTTGGGACTAGGGGATACGCAGTATTTT.

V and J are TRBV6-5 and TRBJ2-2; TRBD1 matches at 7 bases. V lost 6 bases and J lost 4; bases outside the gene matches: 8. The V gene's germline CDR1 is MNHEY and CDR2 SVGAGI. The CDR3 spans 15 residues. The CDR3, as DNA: TGTGCCAGCAGAACCTACAGGGGTGGCACCGGGGAGCTGTTTTTT. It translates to CASRTYRGGTGELFF.

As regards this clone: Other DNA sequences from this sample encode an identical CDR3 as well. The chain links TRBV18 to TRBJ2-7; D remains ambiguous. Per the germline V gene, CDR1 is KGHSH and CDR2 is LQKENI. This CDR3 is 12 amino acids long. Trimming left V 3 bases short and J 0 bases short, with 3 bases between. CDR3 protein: CASSPSSYEQYF. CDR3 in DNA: TGTGCCAGCTCACCTAGCTCCTACGAGCAGTACTTC.

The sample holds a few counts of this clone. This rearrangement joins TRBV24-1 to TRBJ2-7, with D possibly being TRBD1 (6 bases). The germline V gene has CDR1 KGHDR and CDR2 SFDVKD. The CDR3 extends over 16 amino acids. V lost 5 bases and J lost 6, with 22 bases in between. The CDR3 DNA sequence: TGTGCCACCAGTGGGGTGGTAGGGCAGGGGTTCGGCGAGCAGTACTTC. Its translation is CATSGVVGQGFGEQYF.

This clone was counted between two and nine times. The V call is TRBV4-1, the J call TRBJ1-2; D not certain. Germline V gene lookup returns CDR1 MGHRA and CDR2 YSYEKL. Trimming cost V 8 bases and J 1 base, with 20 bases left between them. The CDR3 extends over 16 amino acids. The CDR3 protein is CASLGEGGGLNYGYTF. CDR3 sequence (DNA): TGCGCCAGCCTCGGGGAAGGCGGCGGTCTTAACTATGGCTACACCTTC.

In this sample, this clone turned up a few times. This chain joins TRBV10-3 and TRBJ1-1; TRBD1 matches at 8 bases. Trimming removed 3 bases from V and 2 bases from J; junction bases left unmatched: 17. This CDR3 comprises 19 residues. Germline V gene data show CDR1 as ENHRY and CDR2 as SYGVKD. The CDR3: CAISEEWTGKRRVNTEAFF. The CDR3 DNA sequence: TGTGCCATCAGTGAAGAATGGACAGGGAAGAGGAGGGTCAACACTGAAGCTTTCTTT.

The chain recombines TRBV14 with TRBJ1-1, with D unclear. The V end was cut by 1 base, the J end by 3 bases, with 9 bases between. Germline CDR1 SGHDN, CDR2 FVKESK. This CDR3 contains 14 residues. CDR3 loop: CASSQGWQDTEAFF. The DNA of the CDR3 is TGTGCCAGCAGCCAAGGTTGGCAGGACACTGAAGCTTTCTTT. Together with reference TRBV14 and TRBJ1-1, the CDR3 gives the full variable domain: EAGVTQFPSHSVIEKGQTVTLRCDPISGHDNLYWYRRVMGKEIKFLLHFVKESKQDESGMPNNRFLAERTGGTYSTLKVQPAELEDSGVYFCASSQGWQDTEAFFGQGTRLTVV.

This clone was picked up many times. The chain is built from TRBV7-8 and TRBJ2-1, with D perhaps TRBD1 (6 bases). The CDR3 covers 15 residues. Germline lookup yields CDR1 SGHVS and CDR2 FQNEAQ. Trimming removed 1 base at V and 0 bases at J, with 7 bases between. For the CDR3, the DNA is TGTGCCAGCAGCTTAGGGACAGCCTCCTACAATGAGCAGTTCTTC. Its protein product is CASSLGTASYNEQFF.

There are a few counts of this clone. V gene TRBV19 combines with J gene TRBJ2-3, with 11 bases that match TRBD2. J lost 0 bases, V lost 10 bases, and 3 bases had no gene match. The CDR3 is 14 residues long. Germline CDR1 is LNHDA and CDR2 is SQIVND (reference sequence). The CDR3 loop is CATRLAGSTDTQYF. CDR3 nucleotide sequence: TGTGCCACACGACTAGCGGGGAGCACAGATACGCAGTATTTT.

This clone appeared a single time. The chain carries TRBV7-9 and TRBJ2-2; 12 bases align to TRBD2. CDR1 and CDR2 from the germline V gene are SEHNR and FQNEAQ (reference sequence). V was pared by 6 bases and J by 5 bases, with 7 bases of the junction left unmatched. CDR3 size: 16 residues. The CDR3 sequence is CASRETSGSWTGELFF. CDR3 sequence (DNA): TGTGCCAGCAGAGAGACTAGCGGGAGCTGGACCGGGGAGCTGTTTTTT. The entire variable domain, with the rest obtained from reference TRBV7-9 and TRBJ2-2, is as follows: DTGVSQNPRHKITKRGQNVTFRCDPISEHNRLYWYRQTLGQGPEFLTYFQNEAQLEKSRLLSDRFSAERPKGSFSTLEIQRTEQGDSAMYLCASRETSGSWTGELFFGEGSRLTVL.

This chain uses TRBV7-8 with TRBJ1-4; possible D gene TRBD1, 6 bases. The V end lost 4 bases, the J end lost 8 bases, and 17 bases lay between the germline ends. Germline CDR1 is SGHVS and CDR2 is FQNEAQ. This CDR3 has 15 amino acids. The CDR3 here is CASSSGGIFGEKLFF. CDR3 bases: TGTGCCAGCAGCTCGGGGGGCATTTTCGGGGAAAAACTGTTTTTT.